A selection of T cell receptor beta chains follows, all from one sample in a study of glioma-infiltrating T cells. TCRdb called the multiplex PCR reads again in MiXCR, with one record for every CDR3 protein. The sample carries around 180,000 distinct CDR3 sequences, more than 35% recorded once. The specimen sequenced was glioma tissue, nonneoplastic brain tissue, or PBMCs (not recorded which). Receptors were obtained from a human donor with low-grade glioma or glioblastoma, undergoing nonglioma brain surgery, or in good health (not recorded which). Each CDR3 is given with its conserved first and last residue. The D gene is left open where the match is weak. The listing skips clone size in some rows; elsewhere it reads once, few, many or a size class.

>14|-|-|TRBV27|TRBJ2-1
CVSISPSSYNEQFF
TGTGTCAGCATCAGTCCAAGCTCCTACAATGAGCAGTTCTTC
>17|-|large|TRBV28|TRBJ2-3
CASSPRTVSDMADTQYF
TGTGCCAGCAGTCCCCGGACAGTTTCGGATATGGCAGATACGCAGTATTTT
>15|-|many|TRBV27|TRBJ2-7
CASSFVGRTAYEQYF
TGTGCCAGCAGTTTCGTAGGACGGACGGCCTACGAGCAGTACTTC
>13|-|-|TRBV14|TRBJ2-1
CASSQVRWNEQFF
TGTGCCAGCAGCCAAGTTCGGTGGAATGAGCAGTTCTTC
>15|-|-|TRBV19|TRBJ1-2
CASSLRLQPNYGYTF
TGTGCCAGTAGTCTACGATTACAACCCAACTATGGCTACACCTTC
>12|-|few|TRBV12-3/TRBV12-4|TRBJ1-1
CASSAGWTEAFF
TGTGCCAGCAGTGCAGGGTGGACCGAAGCTTTCTTT
>14|-|many|TRBV28|TRBJ1-1
CASNQGITNTEAFF
TGTGCCAGCAATCAGGGGATTACGAACACTGAAGCTTTCTTT
>15|-|medium-sized|TRBV20-1|TRBJ1-5
CSARNSSYSNQPQHF
TGCAGTGCTAGAAACAGTTCGTATAGCAATCAGCCCCAGCATTTT
>15|-|-|TRBV11-1|TRBJ2-5
CASSDLTYHQETQYF
TGTGCCAGCAGTGATCTGACATACCACCAAGAGACCCAGTACTTC
>14|-|many|TRBV27|TRBJ2-2
CASEDRGNTGELFF
TGTGCCAGCGAGGATCGGGGAAACACCGGGGAGCTGTTTTTT
>14|-|-|TRBV14|TRBJ2-7
CASSPPVLEFEQYF
TGTGCCAGCAGCCCTCCTGTCCTCGAATTCGAGCAGTACTTC
>13|-|many|TRBV7-9|TRBJ1-1
CASTPTRNTEAFF
TGTGCCAGCACCCCCACAAGGAACACTGAAGCTTTCTTT
>15|TRBD1|-|TRBV20-1|TRBJ1-5
CSATTTLTGSKPQHF
TGCAGTGCTACCACCACGCTGACAGGGAGTAAGCCCCAGCATTTT
>15|-|many|TRBV25-1|TRBJ1-4
CASSESTGRNEKLFF
TGTGCCAGCAGTGAATCGACAGGCCGTAATGAAAAACTGTTTTTT
>15|TRBD1|-|TRBV5-1|TRBJ1-2
CASSRDSTANYGYTF
TGCGCCAGCAGTAGGGACAGCACAGCTAACTATGGCTACACCTTC
>16|TRBD2|few|TRBV3-1|TRBJ2-5
CASSQGTGGLEETQYF
TGTGCCAGCAGCCAAGGGACGGGAGGGCTAGAAGAGACCCAGTACTTC
>13|TRBD2|many|TRBV10-3|TRBJ2-1
CAISGLAGDEQFF
TGTGCCATCAGTGGACTAGCGGGAGATGAGCAGTTCTTC
>18|-|-|TRBV7-2|TRBJ2-1
CARSRTSAALLSYNEQFF
TGTGCCAGAAGCCGGACATCGGCTGCCCTATTATCCTACAATGAGCAGTTCTTC
>14|TRBD1|-|TRBV29-1|TRBJ1-4
CSGGDRGRDEKLFF
TGCAGCGGTGGGGACAGGGGAAGGGATGAAAAACTGTTTTTT
>15|-|-|TRBV5-6|TRBJ2-1
CASSRGPSSYNEQFF
TGTGCCAGCAGCAGGGGTCCAAGCTCCTACAATGAGCAGTTCTTC
>11|-|many|TRBV19|TRBJ2-7
CASSDGYEQYF
TGTGCCAGTAGCGACGGTTACGAGCAGTACTTC
>15|-|many|TRBV6-1|TRBJ2-7
CASSEASQAAYEQYF
TGTGCCAGCAGTGAAGCGTCGCAGGCGGCCTACGAGCAGTACTTC